This TCR beta chain was documented in a study of blood T cells in healthy people across ages. Whole-study findings and limits: Compared with aged donors, long-lived donors showed fewer expanded clones, suggesting selection.

CDR3 length: 13 amino acids. CDR1 and CDR2 from the germline V gene are SGHRS and YFSETQ. A few counts support this clonotype. Antigen specificity is unknown. An end of the junction does not agree with germline; a read error may underlie this. A second roughly 6 to 11 cycle PCR used barcoded and J-beta primers. Individual samples furnished no less than 3 million CDR3-containing paired-end reads apiece. From the 5' RACE reads, TCRdb called clonotypes with MiXCR, one entry per CDR3 protein. Of 600,000 or so distinct CDR3 sequences detected, less than 35% appear once; the ten largest clones hold about 15%.

Sequencing was done on a sample of blood. The chain has TRBV5-1 and TRBJ1-1; perhaps TRBD1 as D (6 bases). This clonotype originated in a woman of 80 years or more in good health. The CDR3 spells CASGEGVRTGAFF. In DNA, the CDR3 is TGCGCCAGCGGAGAGGGGGTTCGAACTGGAGCTTTCTTT. Full variable domain (outside the CDR3, taken from reference TRBV5-1 and TRBJ1-1): KAGVTQTPRYLIKTRGQQVTLSCSPISGHRSVSWYQQTPGQGLQFLFEYFSETQRNKGNFPGRFSGRQFSNSRSEMNVSTLELGDSALYLCASGEGVRTGAFFGQGTRLTVV.